This T cell receptor (beta chain) was captured in a study of T cell responses to AZD1222 COVID-19 vaccine. A remark on this clone: Its matching antigen is unknown.

Combined were second doses at about 4 or about 12 weeks. Assay used: immunoSEQ multiplex PCR; TCRdb lists only in-frame clones, some missing. Of about 170,000 clones listed, 87% are singletons. Study-wide results and limits: Dominant CD4 TCR responses targeted spike regions 160-218 and 743-854. Baseline antibody screening turned up just six or seven seropositive AZD1222 recipients. Donors were largely white British and mainly female; clonal diversity was possibly underestimated.

The CDR3 spans 14 residues. V lost 7 bases and J lost 3, with 16 bases in between. Looked up from germline, CDR1 is SNHLY and CDR2 is FYNNEI. This TCR was sampled from an adult who received the AZD1222 COVID-19 vaccine. This sample comprised peripheral blood, obtained 28 days after the second AZD1222 dose. The genes are TRBV2 and TRBJ2-7; D is possibly TRBD1 (6 bases). The CDR3 coding sequence is TGTGCCAGCACCGTGACAGGTTCTATCTACGAGCAGTACTTC. The encoded protein is CASTVTGSIYEQYF.